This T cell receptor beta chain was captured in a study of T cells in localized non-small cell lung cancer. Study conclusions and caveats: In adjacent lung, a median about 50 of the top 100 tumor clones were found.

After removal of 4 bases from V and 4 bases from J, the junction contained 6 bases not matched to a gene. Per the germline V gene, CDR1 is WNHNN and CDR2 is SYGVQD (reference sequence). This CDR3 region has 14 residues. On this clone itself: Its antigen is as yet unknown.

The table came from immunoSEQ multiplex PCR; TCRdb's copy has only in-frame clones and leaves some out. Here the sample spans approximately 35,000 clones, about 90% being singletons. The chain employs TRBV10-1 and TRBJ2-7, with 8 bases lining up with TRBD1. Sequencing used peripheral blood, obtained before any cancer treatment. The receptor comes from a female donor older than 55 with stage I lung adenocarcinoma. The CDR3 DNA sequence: TGCGCCAGCAGTGGCGCAGGGGGCCTTTACGAGCAGTACTTC. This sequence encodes CASSGAGGLYEQYF.